This T cell receptor beta chain was obtained from a study of T-cell memory formation after mild COVID-19. Points from the study as a whole: Some clones that responded turned up in pre-infection memory, which suggests that cross-reactive memory joined in. Day 37-peaking second-wave clones had unconfirmed SARS-CoV-2 specificity. Day 15 to 85 contractors were CD4/CD8 balanced; later expanders leaned CD4+.

Comments on this clonotype: Antigen: not known.

The CDR3 has 13 residues. Trimming stripped 1 base from V and 5 bases from J, with 9 bases between. Germline V CDR1 and CDR2: SGHTS, YDEGEE. Via MiXCR, TCRdb re-called the 5' RACE reads, giving one row per CDR3 protein. The sample lists tens of thousands of distinct CDR3 sequences; about 14% were seen once. The chain is built from TRBV5-8 and TRBJ1-1; TRBD1 is a possible D gene (6 bases). This clonotype was sampled from an adult woman who had mild COVID-19 (a few samples of this study predate the infection). Cell type and time point are not known. The sample comprised PBMCs or a T cell subset sorted from them (not recorded which). This CDR3 reads CASSLTGQTEAFF. CDR3 in DNA: TGTGCCAGCAGCTTGACAGGGCAAACTGAAGCTTTCTTT.